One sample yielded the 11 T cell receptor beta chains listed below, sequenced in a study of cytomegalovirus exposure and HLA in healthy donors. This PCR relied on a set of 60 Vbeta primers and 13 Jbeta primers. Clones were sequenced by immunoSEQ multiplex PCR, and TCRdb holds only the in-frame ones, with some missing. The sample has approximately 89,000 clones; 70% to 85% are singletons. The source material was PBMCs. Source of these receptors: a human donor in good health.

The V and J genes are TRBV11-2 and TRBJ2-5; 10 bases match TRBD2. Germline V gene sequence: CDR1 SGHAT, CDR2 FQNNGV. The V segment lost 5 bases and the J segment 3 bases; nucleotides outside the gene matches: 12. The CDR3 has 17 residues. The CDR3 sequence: CASSHITSLAGKETQYF. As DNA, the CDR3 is TGTGCCAGCAGCCATATCACCTCACTAGCGGGAAAAGAGACCCAGTACTTC.

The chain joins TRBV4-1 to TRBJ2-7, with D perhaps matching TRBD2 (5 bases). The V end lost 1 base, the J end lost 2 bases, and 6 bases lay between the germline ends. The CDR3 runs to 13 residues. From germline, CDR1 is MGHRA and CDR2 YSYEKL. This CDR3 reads CASSQARAYEQYF. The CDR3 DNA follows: TGCGCCAGCAGCCAAGCGCGGGCCTACGAGCAGTACTTC.

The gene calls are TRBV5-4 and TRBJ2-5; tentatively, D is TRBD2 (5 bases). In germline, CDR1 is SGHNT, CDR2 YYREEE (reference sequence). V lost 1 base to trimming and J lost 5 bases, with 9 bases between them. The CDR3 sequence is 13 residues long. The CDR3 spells CASSLPGGETQYF. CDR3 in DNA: TGTGCCAGCAGCTTGCCGGGCGGGGAGACCCAGTACTTC.

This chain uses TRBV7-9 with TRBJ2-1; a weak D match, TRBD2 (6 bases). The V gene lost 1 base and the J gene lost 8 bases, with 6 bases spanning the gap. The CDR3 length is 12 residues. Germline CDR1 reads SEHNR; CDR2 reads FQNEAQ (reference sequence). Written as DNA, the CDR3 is TGTGCCAGCAGCTTAGGGGGGGATGAGCAGTTCTTC. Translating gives CASSLGGDEQFF.

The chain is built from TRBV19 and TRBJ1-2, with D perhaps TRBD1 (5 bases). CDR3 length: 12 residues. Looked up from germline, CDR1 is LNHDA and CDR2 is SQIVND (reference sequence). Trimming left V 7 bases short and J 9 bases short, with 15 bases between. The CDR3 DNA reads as TGTGCCAGTAATGCGGGGACGTGGAGCTACACCTTC. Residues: CASNAGTWSYTF.

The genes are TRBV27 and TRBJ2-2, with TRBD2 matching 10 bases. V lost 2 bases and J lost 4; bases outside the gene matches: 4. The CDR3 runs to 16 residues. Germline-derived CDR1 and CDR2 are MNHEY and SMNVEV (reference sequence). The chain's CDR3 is CASSLRAGGSTGELFF. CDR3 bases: TGTGCCAGCAGTTTACGAGCGGGAGGGTCCACCGGGGAGCTGTTTTTT.

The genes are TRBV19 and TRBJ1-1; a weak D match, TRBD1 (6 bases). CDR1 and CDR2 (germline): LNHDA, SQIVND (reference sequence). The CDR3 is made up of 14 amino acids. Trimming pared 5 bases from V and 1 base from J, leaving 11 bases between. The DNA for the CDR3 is TGTGCCAGTAGTTCCCACAGGGAGAACACTGAAGCTTTCTTT. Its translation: CASSSHRENTEAFF.

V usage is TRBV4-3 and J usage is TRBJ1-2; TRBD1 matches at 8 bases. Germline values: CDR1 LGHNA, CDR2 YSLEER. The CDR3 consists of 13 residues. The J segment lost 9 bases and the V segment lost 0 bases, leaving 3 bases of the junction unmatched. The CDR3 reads CASSQDGTGRYTF. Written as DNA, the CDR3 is TGCGCCAGCAGCCAAGATGGGACAGGCCGCTACACCTTC.

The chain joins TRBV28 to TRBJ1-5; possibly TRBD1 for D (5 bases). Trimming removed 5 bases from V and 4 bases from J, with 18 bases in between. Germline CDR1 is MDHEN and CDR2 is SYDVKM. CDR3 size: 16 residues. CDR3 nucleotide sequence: TGTGCCAGCAGTCCACCCGGAGGAGGGACTAATCAGCCCCAGCATTTT. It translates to CASSPPGGGTNQPQHF.

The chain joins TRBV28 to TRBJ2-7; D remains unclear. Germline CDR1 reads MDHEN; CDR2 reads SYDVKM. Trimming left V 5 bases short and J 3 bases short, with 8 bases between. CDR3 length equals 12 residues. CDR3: CASSRQDYEQYF. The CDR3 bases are TGTGCCAGCAGTAGACAAGACTACGAGCAGTACTTC.

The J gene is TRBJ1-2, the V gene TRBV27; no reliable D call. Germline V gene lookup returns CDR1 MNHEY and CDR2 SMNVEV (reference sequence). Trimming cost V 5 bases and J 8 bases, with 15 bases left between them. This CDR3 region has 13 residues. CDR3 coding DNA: TGTGCCAGCAGTCGCGATCCTATTGTAGGCTACACCTTC. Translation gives CASSRDPIVGYTF.